These 31 T cell receptor beta chains share one sample of origin, sequenced in a study of T cell responses to AZD1222 COVID-19 vaccine. Method: immunoSEQ multiplex PCR; TCRdb's copy keeps in-frame clones and lacks some. The table lists some 250,000 clones, 94% of them singletons, with roughly 0.51% in the top ten. Sequenced here: peripheral blood, sampled 28 days after the second AZD1222 dose. These receptors originate from an adult who received the AZD1222 COVID-19 vaccine.

This chain uses TRBV28 with TRBJ2-7; 7 bases agree with TRBD1. The CDR3 runs to 12 residues. V dropped 8 bases and J dropped 10; count of bases not matched to a gene: 11. In germline, CDR1 is MDHEN, CDR2 SYDVKM. The CDR3, as DNA: TGTGCCAGCCGGAGCTGGGACAGCCTCCAGTACTTC. Translating gives CASRSWDSLQYF.

On this clone: Other DNA sequences within the sample encode an identical CDR3. The chain couples TRBV28 to TRBJ1-3; TRBD1 might be the D (6 bases). The V gene's germline CDR1 is MDHEN and CDR2 SYDVKM. The CDR3 is 14 residues long. V lost 3 bases and J 4 bases, leaving 10 bases between the germline ends. The CDR3: CASSFQGLGNTIYF. The CDR3 DNA reads TGTGCCAGCAGTTTTCAGGGGCTGGGAAACACCATATATTTT.

This clone has only one observation. The rearrangement joins TRBV28 to TRBJ2-7, with a tentative D call TRBD1 (5 bases). This CDR3 spans 14 amino acids. Trimming removed 5 bases from V and 4 bases from J, with 15 bases in between. CDR1 MDHEN and CDR2 SYDVKM come from the germline V gene. The CDR3 sequence is CASSHQGLVYEQYF. For the CDR3, the DNA is TGTGCCAGCAGTCACCAGGGCCTAGTGTACGAGCAGTACTTC.

The chain is built from TRBV2 and TRBJ1-1; D unresolved. The CDR3 length is 12 residues. CDR1 and CDR2 (germline): SNHLY, FYNNEI. Trimming stripped 2 bases from V and 3 bases from J, with 4 bases between. CDR3 loop: CASSELDTEAFF. DNA for the CDR3: TGTGCCAGCAGTGAATTGGACACTGAAGCTTTCTTT.

The chain recombines TRBV19 with TRBJ1-5, with 12 nucleotides matching TRBD1. Germline loops: CDR1 LNHDA, CDR2 SQIVND (reference sequence). This CDR3 has 16 amino acids. After removal of 3 bases from V and 0 bases from J, the junction contained 0 bases not matched to a gene. The DNA for the CDR3 is TGTGCCAGTAGTATGGGACAGGGGGCTAGCAATCAGCCCCAGCATTTT. Translating gives CASSMGQGASNQPQHF.

The chain uses TRBV10-2 and TRBJ1-5; 7 nucleotides line up with TRBD1. The germline V gene has CDR1 WSHSY and CDR2 SAAADI. With 10 bases clipped from V and 0 bases from J, the junction kept 6 bases outside the gene matches. The CDR3 runs 14 residues. CDR3 bases: TGCGCCACCCGGACAGGACCTAGCAATCAGCCCCAGCATTTT. Its protein product is CATRTGPSNQPQHF.

V and J are TRBV6-4 and TRBJ2-3, with 13 bases identical to TRBD2. V shed 2 bases and J 6 bases; nucleotides not matched to a gene: 11. The germline gives CDR1 MRHNA, CDR2 SNTAGT. CDR3 size: 18 residues. Here the CDR3 reads CASSDLETSGRARDTQYF. CDR3 coding DNA: TGTGCCAGCAGTGACCTCGAAACTAGCGGGAGGGCCAGGGATACGCAGTATTTT.

This sequence joins TRBV27 and TRBJ2-3; D unclear. The V end was cut by 7 bases, the J end by 0 bases, with 11 bases between. This CDR3 is built from 14 residues. Germline lookup yields CDR1 MNHEY and CDR2 SMNVEV (reference sequence). This CDR3 reads CASKVVLSTDTQYF. The CDR3 DNA sequence: TGTGCCAGCAAAGTAGTGTTAAGCACAGATACGCAGTATTTT.

The chain employs TRBV7-2 and TRBJ2-3; possibly TRBD2 for D (6 bases). The CDR3 is 15 amino acids. CDR1 and CDR2 from the germline V gene are SGHTA and FQGNSA. Trimming took 5 bases from V and 6 from J, leaving 18 bases between them. The CDR3 spells CASSGGDSVVDTQYF. The CDR3 nucleotides are TGTGCCAGCAGCGGCGGGGATTCCGTCGTGGATACGCAGTATTTT. Using reference TRBV7-2 and TRBJ2-3 for the parts outside the CDR3, the full variable domain is GAGVSQSPSNKVTEKGKDVELRCDPISGHTALYWYRQSLGQGLEFLIYFQGNSAPDKSGLPSDRFSAERTGGSVSTLTIQRTQQEDSAVYLCASSGGDSVVDTQYFGPGTRLTVL.

This chain links TRBV10-1 with TRBJ1-4, with TRBD1 matching over 9 bases. V dropped 5 bases and J dropped 8; count of bases not matched to a gene: 3. Germline-derived CDR1 and CDR2 are WNHNN and SYGVQD (reference sequence). The CDR3 is 13 residues long. This CDR3 is CASSPGTGEKLFF. The CDR3 coding sequence is TGCGCCAGCAGTCCAGGGACAGGGGAAAAACTGTTTTTT.

This chain uses TRBV6-6 with TRBJ1-6, with a tentative D call TRBD1 (5 bases). The V end lost 0 bases, the J end lost 13 bases, and 7 bases lay between the germline ends. This CDR3 has 12 amino acids. Germline lookup yields CDR1 MNHNY and CDR2 SVGAGI (reference sequence). CDR3 loop: CASSYSEGPLHF. The DNA of the CDR3 is TGTGCCAGCAGTTACTCGGAGGGGCCCCTCCACTTT.

The CDR3 nucleotides are TGCGCCAGCAGCTTGGGCGGACGACTCTCTGGAAACACCATATATTTT. Its protein is CASSLGGRLSGNTIYF. This chain joins TRBV5-1 and TRBJ1-3; D unclear. The V gene's germline CDR1 is SGHRS and CDR2 YFSETQ. The CDR3 runs to 16 residues. The germline V and J ends were trimmed by 0 bases and 0 bases, with 10 bases remaining between them.

This chain links TRBV4-2 with TRBJ2-3, with D maybe TRBD2 (7 bases). From germline, CDR1 is LGHNA and CDR2 YNFKEQ. This CDR3 spans 16 amino acids. Trimming left V 0 bases short and J 2 bases short, with 12 bases between. CDR3 sequence reads: CASSQERGGDTDTQYF. CDR3 bases: TGTGCCAGCAGCCAAGAAAGAGGGGGGGACACAGATACGCAGTATTTT.

The rearrangement joins TRBV28 to TRBJ2-7, with TRBD2 matching 11 bases. The CDR3 contains 18 residues. V was clipped by 4 bases and J by 2 bases; unmatched bases: 13. CDR1 and CDR2 from the germline V gene are MDHEN and SYDVKM. The CDR3 DNA reads TGTGCCAGCAGTTCCTATTTGGGGCTAGCGGGAGGCGCCTACGAGCAGTACTTC. Translated: CASSSYLGLAGGAYEQYF.

V and J are TRBV19 and TRBJ1-5; TRBD1 matches 7 bases. The junction had 5 bases not matched to a gene; V was cut back by 6 bases and J by 0 bases. Germline V CDR1 and CDR2: LNHDA, SQIVND (reference sequence). The CDR3 length is 15 residues. The CDR3 loop reads CASRTTGFSNQPQHF. In nucleotides, the CDR3 is TGTGCCAGTAGGACGACAGGGTTTAGCAATCAGCCCCAGCATTTT.

The chain couples TRBV24-1 to TRBJ1-5; D gene unclear. CDR1 KGHDR and CDR2 SFDVKD come from the germline V gene. Trimming removed 2 bases from V and 4 bases from J, with 14 bases in between. The CDR3 runs to 16 residues. CDR3 residues: CATSDSRTPGNQPQHF. For the CDR3, the DNA is TGTGCCACCAGTGATTCCCGAACCCCGGGGAATCAGCCCCAGCATTTT.

This chain connects TRBV6-6 to TRBJ2-7, with 7 nucleotides matching TRBD2. The junction had 9 bases not matched to a gene; V was cut back by 2 bases and J by 2 bases. Germline V CDR1 and CDR2: MNHNY, SVGAGI (reference sequence). CDR3 length: 16 residues. In nucleotides, the CDR3 is TGTGCCAGCAGTTACATGGGGGAGGGGTTAACCTACGAGCAGTACTTC. Residues: CASSYMGEGLTYEQYF.

V is TRBV9 and J is TRBJ1-2, with D unresolved. V lost 3 bases and J 2 bases, leaving 14 bases between the germline ends. Germline lookup yields CDR1 SGDLS and CDR2 YYNGEE. The CDR3 is made up of 15 amino acids. CDR3 DNA: TGTGCCAGCAGCGCAGGCCCTGACACGAACTATGGCTACACCTTC. Translated, it gives CASSAGPDTNYGYTF.

A remark on this clone: At the DNA level, this CDR3 is encoded by other sequences in the same sample as well. The chain combines TRBV28 with TRBJ1-2; D gene ambiguous. Germline V gene lookup returns CDR1 MDHEN and CDR2 SYDVKM. This CDR3 is 12 amino acids long. V was shortened by 5 bases and J by 5 bases, with 9 bases between the two germline ends. The CDR3 bases are TGTGCCAGCAGTCTTCGTGGATATGGCTACACCTTC. Its translation is CASSLRGYGYTF.

The V gene is TRBV18, the J gene TRBJ1-3, with 7 bases matching TRBD1. Per the germline V gene, CDR1 is KGHSH and CDR2 is LQKENI. The CDR3 length is 15 residues. V was pared by 5 bases and J by 4 bases, with 8 bases of the junction left unmatched. Here the CDR3 reads CASSAQGGRGNTIYF. CDR3 coding DNA: TGTGCCAGCTCAGCGCAGGGGGGAAGAGGAAACACCATATATTTT.

The chain joins TRBV9 to TRBJ1-2; TRBD1 matches at 10 bases. V lost 4 bases, J lost 4 bases, and 7 bases stayed unmatched. The CDR3 has 15 residues. Germline CDR1 and CDR2: SGDLS and YYNGEE. CDR3 region: CASSFRDRGAYGYTF. CDR3 bases: TGTGCCAGCAGCTTCCGGGACAGGGGTGCCTATGGCTACACCTTC.

The chain joins TRBV2 to TRBJ1-2, with 8 positions matching TRBD1. Per the germline V gene, CDR1 is SNHLY and CDR2 is FYNNEI. V was clipped by 2 bases and J by 6 bases; unmatched bases: 8. This CDR3 has 15 amino acids. This CDR3 reads CASSERTGTFDGYTF. DNA of the CDR3: TGTGCCAGCAGTGAACGGACAGGGACCTTCGATGGCTACACCTTC.

The chain employs TRBV24-1 and TRBJ2-7; D is possibly TRBD1 (5 bases). The CDR3 extends over 13 amino acids. Trimming removed 3 bases from V and 5 bases from J, with 10 bases in between. Per the germline V gene, CDR1 is KGHDR and CDR2 is SFDVKD. The CDR3 reads CATSDADTHEQYF. CDR3 coding DNA: TGTGCCACCAGTGATGCGGACACTCACGAGCAGTACTTC.

This sequence joins TRBV20-1 and TRBJ2-1, with D hard to call. Germline loops: CDR1 DFQATT, CDR2 SNEGSKA (reference sequence). CDR3 length: 11 amino acids. Trimming stripped 8 bases from V and 9 bases from J, with 14 bases between. The CDR3 spells CSPSSGTEQFF. The CDR3 DNA is TGCAGTCCGTCCAGTGGCACTGAGCAGTTCTTC.

The rearrangement uses TRBV29-1 and TRBJ2-3; 11 bases match TRBD2. Germline V gene data show CDR1 as SQVTM and CDR2 as ANQGSEA. The CDR3 covers 16 residues. Trimming cost V 7 bases and J 0 bases; bases outside gene matches: 9. This chain's CDR3 is CSARTGLAASTDTQYF. As DNA, the CDR3 is TGCAGCGCCCGAACGGGACTAGCGGCTAGCACAGATACGCAGTATTTT.

J is TRBJ1-6 and V is TRBV24-1; D is unclear. V shed 6 bases and J shed 4 bases, with 6 bases lying between them. Germline CDR1 and CDR2: KGHDR and SFDVKD. There are 13 residues in the CDR3. The CDR3 coding sequence is TGTGCCACCAGTAGGAGTTATAATTCACCCCTCCACTTT. It yields the protein CATSRSYNSPLHF.

Points on this clone: Other DNA sequences in the same sample also yield this CDR3. The J gene is TRBJ1-2, the V gene TRBV5-1; the D is unclear. The V gene lost 0 bases and the J gene lost 7 bases, with 7 bases spanning the gap. The germline V gene has CDR1 SGHRS and CDR2 YFSETQ. The CDR3 length is 12 residues. Here the CDR3 reads CASSLERGGYTF. In DNA, the CDR3 is TGCGCCAGCAGCTTGGAGCGGGGTGGCTACACCTTC.

As regards this clone: In the same sample, other DNA sequences code for this CDR3. J is TRBJ2-3 and V is TRBV20-1; unclear D gene. This CDR3 is 10 amino acids long. V was trimmed by 3 bases and J by 6 bases, leaving 4 bases between them. Germline CDR1 DFQATT, CDR2 SNEGSKA (reference sequence). CDR3 sequence: CSASTDTQYF. The CDR3 coding sequence is TGCAGTGCTAGTACCGATACGCAGTATTTT.

J is TRBJ2-1 and V is TRBV2; D could derive from TRBD1 or TRBD2 (5 bases each). The CDR3 sequence is 14 residues long. Trimming cost V 6 bases and J 4 bases, with 13 bases left between them. Germline-derived CDR1 and CDR2 are SNHLY and FYNNEI. The CDR3 sequence: CASRGRDGYNEQFF. The CDR3 DNA follows: TGTGCCAGCAGGGGAAGGGACGGGTACAATGAGCAGTTCTTC.

The chain couples TRBV10-3 to TRBJ1-6; D ambiguous. The length of the CDR3 is 12 residues. Germline CDR1 ENHRY, CDR2 SYGVKD. With 6 bases removed from V and 10 bases from J, the gap between germline ends came to 10 bases. Here the CDR3 reads CAISSGSSPLHF. As DNA, the CDR3 is TGTGCCATCAGCTCAGGTTCGTCACCCCTCCACTTT.

This rearrangement joins TRBV3-1 (or the pseudogene TRBV3-2) to TRBJ1-1; unclear D gene. CDR3 length equals 14 residues. V dropped 4 bases and J dropped 1 base, with 10 bases sitting between them. Germline V CDR1 and CDR2: LGHDT, YNNKEL (reference sequence). CDR3 amino acids: CASSRRRENTEAFF. The CDR3 nucleotides are TGTGCCAGCAGCCGGCGAAGGGAGAACACTGAAGCTTTCTTT.